This TCR beta chain originates from a study of cytomegalovirus exposure and HLA in healthy donors (dated by TCRdb to about 2017). About the study as a whole: An earlier analysis of 587 of the donors reported 250 to 300 Gb of sequence data and 120 million or so unique TCR beta sequences from around 200 million T cells. About 330 gigabases of sequencing data and around 88 million unique TCR sequences made up an early release that covered approximately 700 HLA-typed donors. Among the roughly 410 genotyped donors, about 85% belonged to the genetic ancestry cluster associated with self-reported Caucasian donors. The aim of the study was to test whether cataloging public T cell receptors could identify signatures of past pathogen exposure. The T cell repertoires of around 730 subjects were profiled by immunosequencing and related to cytomegalovirus serostatus. Besides the first cohort of roughly 660 subjects, a separate validation cohort made up of 120 different subjects was used. High-throughput TCR immunosequencing, statistical association of individual TCRs with disease status, and machine learning were combined to predict cytomegalovirus infection status. To study patterns of TCR occurrence, a later analysis re-analyzed previously published TCR beta repertoires from more than 550 donors and added high-resolution HLA genotyping. Rather than using new phenotypic data, the later analysis identified candidate immune exposures from TCR beta sequences and from how often those sequences occurred across donors. An earlier analysis of more than 450 of the donors used high-throughput TCR beta sequencing to judge whether each TCR beta V gene segment behaved as functional or pseudogenic. Donor age, sex, ethnicity and CMV serostatus were collected together with the repertoire data. Genome-wide SNP genotypes for about 65% of the 666 donors were used in a later genetic analysis, which treated that subset as a discovery cohort. Every repertoire in the discovery cohort had been generated on one and the same sequencing platform. Class I and class II HLA loci were covered by the typing at four-digit resolution. The number of typed donors differed by locus: about 620-640 for A, B, C, DRB1 and DQB1; approximately 530 for DQA1; around 580 for DPA1; and 400 to 480 for DPB1. Five DR-DQ haplotypes were treated as single units for association and clustering because of strong linkage in the cohort. On average, roughly 240,000 unique TCR beta nucleotide sequences were sequenced per donor among roughly 430 genotyped donors of the cohort, with 15% to 20% of those sequences being non-productive. What the study reported, not specific to this receptor: Sequencing depth was assumed to be roughly uniform across donors in the presence/absence analyses, though that assumption may not hold. In the study, 164 TCR beta chains were listed as associated with cytomegalovirus. About 15 rarely observed V segments, including chromosome 9 orphons, were excluded from the earlier analysis of approximately 600 of the donors because counts were too low. Immune exposure information for the cohort was limited to CMV serostatus. Several of the top co-occurrence clusters appeared to be linked to parvovirus B19, influenza, CMV and Epstein-Barr virus, according to a later analysis. A later analysis found that TCR association rates varied across HLA loci, with DRB1 alleles showing the most associated TCRs and HLA-C alleles the fewest. In an earlier analysis of under 600 of the donors, most TCR beta V segments were observed in productive rearrangements about 90% or about 30% of the time, broadly matching IMGT annotations. When HLA alleles, especially DR and DQ, strongly co-occurred, TCR associations were difficult to assign to individual alleles. In vitro tests confirmed that three of the cytomegalovirus-associated TCR beta chains recognize cytomegalovirus antigens. The classifier was reported to diagnose cytomegalovirus status with high specificity and sensitivity in both the original and validation cohorts. A group of highly shared sequence variants was considered likely to be a technical artifact of the sequencing pipeline. According to a later genetic analysis, donors in an Asian-associated ancestry cluster had fewer N-insertions in productive TCRs than the approximately 690-donor mean. A further reported finding was that TCR beta sequences accurately predicted the HLA-A and HLA-B alleles for most subjects in the first cohort. In a later genetic analysis, a missense DCLRE1C variant was associated with V-gene and J-gene trimming of TCR beta chains, and the association was replicated in an independent cohort. Only TCR beta chains were sequenced in this cohort, and the absence of alpha or paired-chain data limited detectable features. The 87-base-pair reads could not distinguish some IMGT-functional V segments, including TRBV6-2 and TRBV6-3, so those segments were excluded. A later analysis found that most CMV-associated TCR beta chains appeared HLA-restricted, with HLA associations seemingly driven largely by CMV exposure. Most TCR sequences were observed very rarely across donors, whereas some public TCRs were present in many individuals. Because HLA typing was missing for some donors at each locus, association tests included only the typed subset. The authors suggested that the approach could potentially be generalized to other disease states and immunological phenotypes. A later analysis associated roughly 17,000 TCR beta sequences with specific HLA alleles at a false discovery rate of 0.05. In a later analysis, HLA-associated TCR beta chains were found to be more clonally expanded and to have lower generation probabilities than equally common non-associated chains. Correlated functional status among segregating V segments might be attributable to linkage disequilibrium, but an unknown experimental factor could not be ruled out.

The cohort comprised some 730 healthy bone marrow donors. Cohort members were all nominally healthy when sampled, although unrecorded immune exposures were likely present. The donor tested CMV seronegative, placing the donor among the 352 seronegative members of the cohort. A peripheral blood sample was collected from each donor, and TCR beta sequencing was performed on peripheral blood mononuclear cells. Genomic DNA was extracted from the blood cell samples with the Qiagen DNeasy Blood Extraction Kit. Germline trimming amounts to 10 bases on V and 5 bases on J, with 13 as the count of junction bases outside the gene matches. The CDR3 starts with the cysteine, ends with the phenylalanine, and has 14 residues. Just CDR3 DNA is preserved here, 42 bases in frame from base 1. In the germline V gene, CDR1 corresponds to SNHLY and CDR2 to FYNNEI. To note about this clone: The antigen it binds to is not known. Per-nucleotide qualities are absent, and no much larger clonotype sits a single base away.

The library was made by the immunoSEQ multiplex PCR assay. The multiplex PCR relied on a mix of 60 forward primers for TCR Vbeta segments and 13 reverse primers for TCR Jbeta segments. The CDR3 region of rearranged TCR beta genes was amplified from genomic DNA with a multiplex PCR assay. The Illumina HiSeq System was used to sequence the amplified TCR beta libraries as 87-base-pair reads. The authors processed their data as follows. Across the 500 to 700 repertoires, a later analysis counted roughly 84 million unique TCR beta chains, roughly 11 million of which were shared by at least two donors. Raw reads were error-corrected and collapsed into unique sequences with a nearest-neighbor algorithm that merged closely related sequences to remove PCR and sequencing errors. CDR3 sequences were aligned to IMGT reference sequences to assign V, D and J gene segments. Each retained sequence needed at least a six-nucleotide match to both a V gene segment and a J gene segment. A rearrangement counted as productive if the CDR3 had no stop codons and remained in frame with V and J, and every other rearrangement counted as non-productive. Following IMGT convention, CDR3 was defined as the stretch from the second conserved V-encoded cysteine to the conserved J-encoded phenylalanine. The earlier analysis of some 600 of the donors excluded sequences that lacked an unambiguous match to a single V gene segment. In an earlier analysis of some 590 of the donors, V segments were called functional above 56.7% productive rearrangements and were called segregating when the between-donor standard deviation exceeded 5%. A statistical classification framework was built for diagnosing cytomegalovirus status from the catalog of TCR beta chain sequences. V and J gene assignment, in a later analysis, came from comparing TCR nucleotide sequences with IMGT/GENE-DB human TR gene sequences. The TCRdist pipeline was used in a later analysis to assign CDR3 sequences and most-parsimonious VDJ recombination scenarios. A later analysis defined each TCR beta chain by its CDR3 amino acid sequence plus V-gene family, and excluded reads lacking a unique V-gene family. A later analysis removed over 500 highly shared, low-generation-probability nucleotide sequences to deal with suspected cross-contamination and a sequencing artifact. In a later analysis, a clonal expansion index for each public chain was calculated from normalized within-repertoire ranks of inferred template counts. Generation probabilities in a later analysis came from a VDJ recombination model fitted to out-of-frame rearrangements, and those results were checked against IGoR. Hypergeometric tests were used in a later analysis to score TCR-TCR, TCR-HLA and TCR-CMV co-occurrence, with a repertoire-size bias correction applied to the TCR pairs. In a later analysis, false discovery rates were estimated by permuting HLA or CMV assignments 20 times. In a later analysis, co-occurring TCRs were grouped using DBSCAN, and TCRdist sequence similarity was added for clustering within HLA-allele-positive subsets. Repertoires with fewer than 30,000 or more than 120,000 public chains, plus five repertoires with anomalous nucleotide sharing, were excluded from co-occurrence clustering. The table was pulled from immuneACCESS by TCRdb, which kept in-frame rearrangements only. Such tables lose some clones; where checked, under half of the loss comes from unresolved V genes, and the rest has no known cause. V and J calls and clone size are as listed in that table; D and trimming were resolved from the DNA. This sample holds about 110,000 clones; over 55% were observed only once. The ten largest account for about 2.5% of the sample.

Material for sequencing was PBMCs. This TCR came from a female donor in good health and CMV-seronegative. The chain uses TRBV2 and TRBJ1-1, with 7 central nucleotides matching TRBD1. In nucleotide form, the sequence is TGTGCCAACATAATACGGACAGGTTTTACTGAAGCTTTCTTT. This is translated as CANIIRTGFTEAFF. Beyond the CDR3, the reference TRBV2 and TRBJ1-1 genes provide the residues; the full variable domain reads: EPEVTQTPSHQVTQMGQEVILRCVPISNHLYFYWYRQILGQKVEFLVSFYNNEISEKSEIFDDQFSVERPDGSNFTLKIRSTKLEDSAMYFCANIIRTGFTEAFFGQGTRLTVV.